This T cell receptor beta chain emerged from a study of blood T cell repertoires in COVID-19. CDR3 length: 16 residues. The germline gives CDR1 MNHEY, CDR2 SVGAGI. Trimming cost V 0 bases and J 3 bases, with 15 bases left between them. TCRdb keeps only in-frame clones here, not all; method: immunoSEQ multiplex PCR. There are fewer than 300,000 clones in the sample; more than 85% occur only once, and just under 9% lies in the top ten. The source of this sequence is a middle-aged man who had recovered from COVID-19. The rearrangement links TRBV6-5 to TRBJ2-7; no reliable D call. Sequencing input: PBMCs or T cells enriched from blood (not recorded which). CDR3 bases: TGTGCCAGCAGTTACTCGAATCGTCCAGATGGCTACGAGCAGTACTTC. It yields the protein CASSYSNRPDGYEQYF.